Below are 2 T cell receptor beta chains sequenced from a single sample in a study of shared clonotypes between healthy human individuals. This table comes from immunoSEQ multiplex PCR, and its TCRdb copy is limited to in-frame clones, with some not included. The table records about 120,000 clones, roughly 70% of them present only once. The sample comprised memory CD8+ T cells sorted from blood. Noted subset: CD45RO+ cells pooled with CCR7-negative TemRA cells. The receptors here all came from a woman aged 25 to 39 in good health.

V and J are TRBV27 and TRBJ2-1; TRBD2 aligns across 7 bases. Germline V gives CDR1 MNHEY, CDR2 SMNVEV (reference sequence). The CDR3 is 13 amino acids. V lost 5 bases, J lost 5 bases, and 3 bases stayed unmatched. CDR3: CASSIGTNNEQFF. The CDR3 DNA is TGTGCCAGCAGTATCGGGACTAACAATGAGCAGTTCTTC.

This clone came up many times. The chain employs TRBV19 and TRBJ2-1, with 10 bases that match TRBD2. The V gene's germline CDR1 is LNHDA and CDR2 SQIVND (reference sequence). This CDR3 has 13 residues. Trimming cost V 8 bases and J 7 bases; bases outside gene matches: 5. This CDR3 reads CASAGTSVNEQFF. CDR3 DNA: TGTGCCAGTGCCGGGACTAGCGTTAATGAGCAGTTCTTC.